This T cell receptor (beta chain) was identified during a study of cytomegalovirus exposure and HLA in healthy donors (dated by TCRdb to 2016 to 2017). With regard to the full study: In an earlier analysis of some 610 of the donors, 276 Gb of sequence data and some 100 million unique TCR beta sequences from about 180 million T cells were reported. Every discovery cohort repertoire had been produced on one sequencing platform. The study combined high-throughput TCR immunosequencing, statistical association of individual TCRs with disease status, and machine learning to predict cytomegalovirus infection status. In a later genetic analysis, genome-wide SNP genotypes for about 55% of the roughly 700 donors were used, and that subset was treated as a discovery cohort. In an earlier analysis of roughly 580 of the donors, high-throughput TCR beta sequencing was used to judge whether each TCR beta V gene segment behaved as functional or pseudogenic. An early release that covered roughly 600 HLA-typed donors contained approximately 300 gigabases of sequencing data and tens of millions of unique TCR sequences. Alongside the repertoire data, information on donor age, sex, ethnicity and CMV serostatus was compiled. The study was designed to test whether signatures of past pathogen exposure could be identified by cataloging public T cell receptors. Several DR-DQ haplotypes were treated as single units for association and clustering because of strong linkage in the cohort. Class I and class II HLA loci were covered by the typing at four-digit resolution. In a later analysis, previously published TCR beta repertoires from some 640 donors were re-analyzed and high-resolution HLA genotyping was added so that TCR occurrence patterns could be studied. In addition to the first cohort of approximately 650 subjects, a separate validation cohort of over 90 different subjects was used. Of the 350 to 400 genotyped donors, around 81% fell in the genetic ancestry cluster associated with self-reported Caucasian donors. Typing coverage varied by locus: roughly 629-630 donors for A, B, C, DRB1 and DQB1; more than 500 for DQA1; about 600 for DPA1; around 450 for DPB1. The study used immunosequencing to profile the T cell repertoires of more than 650 subjects and linked those repertoires to cytomegalovirus serostatus. Among roughly 400 genotyped donors of the cohort, an average of approximately 200,000 unique TCR beta nucleotide sequences was sequenced per donor, of which roughly 18% were non-productive. Rather than using new phenotypic data, the later analysis identified candidate immune exposures from TCR beta sequences and from how often those sequences occurred across donors.

The cohort consisted of fewer than 700 healthy bone marrow donors. Cohort members were all nominally healthy when sampled, although unrecorded immune exposures were likely present. The donor was CMV seronegative and belonged to the group of more than 300 seronegative cohort members. A peripheral blood sample was collected from each donor, and TCR beta sequencing was performed on peripheral blood mononuclear cells. Genomic DNA extraction from the blood cell samples was performed with the Qiagen DNeasy Blood Extraction Kit. The full study reports these points: The sequencing pipeline was judged likely to have produced a cluster of highly shared sequence variants as a technical artifact. According to a later analysis, most CMV-associated TCR beta chains appeared to be HLA-restricted, and the HLA associations seemed to be driven largely by CMV exposure. In a later analysis, HLA-associated TCR beta chains showed more clonal expansion and lower generation probabilities than non-associated chains that were equally common. Because HLA typing was missing for some donors at each locus, association tests included only the typed subset. A few of the identified cytomegalovirus-associated TCR beta chains were confirmed in vitro to be specific for cytomegalovirus antigens. According to the authors, the approach could potentially be generalized to other disease states and immunological phenotypes. Roughly uniform sequencing depth across donors was assumed in presence/absence analyses, although this assumption may not hold. The study gave a list of over 150 TCR beta chains associated with cytomegalovirus. Linkage disequilibrium might explain the correlated functional status among segregating V segments, but an unknown experimental factor could not be excluded. The earlier analysis of a few hundred of the donors excluded roughly 17 rarely observed V segments, including chromosome 9 orphons, because counts were too low. In both the original and validation cohorts, the classifier was reported to diagnose cytomegalovirus status with high specificity and sensitivity. A later genetic analysis reported fewer N-insertions in productive TCRs among donors in an Asian-associated ancestry cluster than the roughly 650-donor mean. In an earlier analysis of around 600 of the donors, most TCR beta V segments were observed in productive rearrangements about 87% or about 30% of the time, broadly matching IMGT annotations. Across donors, most TCR sequences were observed very rarely, whereas some public TCRs were present in many individuals. The cohort was sequenced for TCR beta chains only, and without alpha or paired-chain data the features that could be detected were limited. CMV serostatus was the only immune exposure information available for the cohort. In a later analysis, several top co-occurrence clusters were reported to appear linked to parvovirus B19, influenza, CMV and Epstein-Barr virus. When HLA alleles, especially DR and DQ, strongly co-occurred, TCR associations were difficult to assign to individual alleles. In a later analysis, the rate of TCR association differed among HLA loci, with DRB1 alleles having the most associated TCRs and HLA-C alleles having the fewest. A further reported finding was that TCR beta sequences accurately predicted the HLA-A and HLA-B alleles for most subjects in the first cohort. A later analysis associated about 18,000 TCR beta sequences with specific HLA alleles at a false discovery rate of 0.05. In a later genetic analysis, a missense DCLRE1C variant was associated with V-gene and J-gene trimming of TCR beta chains, and the association was replicated in an independent cohort.

The library was prepared using the immunoSEQ multiplex PCR assay. The multiplex PCR relied on a mix of 60 forward primers for TCR Vbeta segments and 13 reverse primers for TCR Jbeta segments. A multiplex PCR assay on genomic DNA amplified the CDR3 region of rearranged TCR beta genes. Amplified TCR beta libraries were sequenced as 87-base-pair reads on the Illumina HiSeq System. The paper's data handling went like this. A later analysis tallied 75 million to 95 million unique TCR beta chains across the roughly 610 repertoires, and some 10 million of those chains were shared by two or more donors. Raw reads were error-corrected and collapsed into unique sequences with a nearest-neighbor algorithm that merged closely related sequences to remove PCR and sequencing errors. To assign V, D and J gene segments, CDR3 sequences were aligned to IMGT reference sequences. Each retained sequence needed at least a six-nucleotide match to both a V gene segment and a J gene segment. A rearrangement was called productive if the CDR3 had no stop codons and remained in frame with V and J, and every other rearrangement was called non-productive. CDR3 was defined by IMGT convention, running from the second conserved V-encoded cysteine to the conserved J-encoded phenylalanine. Sequences without an unambiguous match to a single V gene segment were excluded from the earlier analysis of 500 to 700 of the donors. An earlier analysis of about 590 of the donors classified V segments as functional when productive rearrangements were above 56.7% and as segregating when the standard deviation between donors was above 5%. A statistical classification framework was built for diagnosing cytomegalovirus status from the catalog of TCR beta chain sequences. A later analysis assigned V and J genes by comparing TCR nucleotide sequences with IMGT/GENE-DB human TR gene sequences. In a later analysis, CDR3 sequences and most-parsimonious VDJ recombination scenarios were assigned using the TCRdist pipeline. In a later analysis, each TCR beta chain was defined by its CDR3 amino acid sequence together with its V-gene family, and reads without a unique V-gene family were excluded. In a later analysis, some 600 highly shared, low-generation-probability nucleotide sequences were removed to address suspected cross-contamination and a sequencing artifact. For each public chain, a later analysis derived a clonal expansion index from normalized ranks of inferred template counts within each repertoire. In a later analysis, generation probabilities were computed using a VDJ recombination model fitted to out-of-frame rearrangements, and the results were checked against IGoR. In a later analysis, TCR-TCR, TCR-HLA and TCR-CMV co-occurrence was scored with hypergeometric tests, and a repertoire-size bias correction was applied to TCR pairs. A later analysis estimated false discovery rates by permuting HLA or CMV assignments 20 times. In a later analysis, co-occurring TCRs were grouped using DBSCAN, with TCRdist sequence similarity added in when clustering inside HLA-allele-positive subsets. Repertoires with fewer than 30,000 or more than 120,000 public chains, plus five repertoires with anomalous nucleotide sharing, were excluded from co-occurrence clustering. Here the immuneACCESS table is served through TCRdb, limited to in-frame sequences with V and J called. Missing clones are a known gap in these copies; in checked studies unresolved V genes cover under half, and the rest lacks a known reason. Clone size and V and J calls were adopted from that table, with D and trimming inferred from the DNA. In this sample the table shows about 190,000 clones, approximately 86% of which occur a single time. The ten largest clones capture 0.9% to 1.2% of the sample.

About this clone: Its antigen is unknown. No base-level quality is on record; no much larger clone is a single base apart.

The sequencing sample was made of PBMCs. The source of this sequence is a boy aged 2 to 9 in good health and CMV-seronegative.

The sequenced DNA: TGTGCCAGCAGTCTCGCGCCGTCGTTGGATGGCTACACCTTC. This translates into CASSLAPSLDGYTF. The rearranged chain carries TRBV27 and TRBJ1-2; the D gene lacks a confident call. Reading the germline V gene (reference sequence) gives CDR1 MNHEY and CDR2 SMNVEV. The V end loses 5 bases and the J end loses 6 bases, and a stretch of 16 bases separates them. The CDR3 has 14 amino acids, counting the end cysteine and phenylalanine. Here the CDR3 DNA is all that survives: 42 bases in frame from base 1.